A selection of T cell receptor beta chains follows, all from one sample in a study of blood T cell repertoires in COVID-19. Assay used: immunoSEQ multiplex PCR; TCRdb lists only in-frame clones, some missing. The sample shows around 290,000 clones, over 75% of them seen only once. The source material was PBMCs or T cells enriched from blood (not recorded which). The receptors were sampled from a woman aged 30 to 39 who had recovered from COVID-19. The CDR3 runs from the conserved cysteine through the conserved F or W. A D gene is named only where the DNA matches it firmly. The listing skips clone size in some rows; elsewhere it reads once, few, many or a size class.

size	V	D	J	CDR3	DNA
NA	TRBV29-1	TRBD2	TRBJ2-7	CSVDSTSGGSYEQYF	TGCAGCGTTGATTCTACTAGCGGCGGGTCCTACGAGCAGTACTTC
NA	TRBV28	NA	TRBJ1-1	CASSSRAREAFF	TGTGCCAGCAGTAGCAGGGCCCGGGAAGCTTTCTTT
NA	TRBV4-2	NA	TRBJ2-1	CASSQDHDDQRGNEQFF	TGTGCCAGCAGCCAAGATCACGATGACCAGCGAGGTAATGAGCAGTTCTTC
NA	TRBV29-1	NA	TRBJ2-1	CSVEGQGKGKSYNEQFF	TGCAGCGTTGAAGGTCAGGGAAAAGGTAAAAGCTACAATGAGCAGTTCTTC
NA	TRBV7-9	TRBD2	TRBJ2-7	CASSQTGGISSYEQYF	TGTGCCAGCAGCCAAACGGGAGGGATTAGCTCCTACGAGCAGTACTTC
NA	TRBV4-2	NA	TRBJ2-7	CASSQDRDGRAQYF	TGTGCCAGCAGCCAAGATCGCGACGGGAGAGCGCAGTACTTC
NA	TRBV28	NA	TRBJ2-7	CASSLTVQHYEQYF	TGTGCCAGCAGTCTAACAGTACAACACTACGAGCAGTACTTC
NA	TRBV7-7	NA	TRBJ2-1	CASSLGASYNEQFF	TGTGCTAGCAGCTTGGGGGCCTCCTACAATGAGCAGTTCTTC
few	TRBV7-9	TRBD1	TRBJ2-5	CASRNRGETQYF	TGTGCCAGCAGAAACAGGGGGGAGACCCAGTACTTC
NA	TRBV2	TRBD1	TRBJ1-6	CASWDSFNSPLHF	TGTGCCAGCTGGGACAGCTTTAATTCACCCCTCCACTTT
NA	TRBV7-2	TRBD2	TRBJ2-1	CASSSGTSGGREQFF	TGTGCCAGCAGCTCTGGGACTAGCGGGGGGCGGGAGCAGTTCTTC
NA	TRBV14	TRBD2	TRBJ2-1	CASSRGLADEQFF	TGTGCCAGCAGCCGGGGACTAGCAGATGAGCAGTTCTTC
NA	TRBV28	NA	TRBJ2-3	CASSLDLSAQHTDTQYF	TGTGCCAGCAGCCTAGATCTTTCGGCGCAACACACAGATACGCAGTATTTT
NA	TRBV7-9	NA	TRBJ2-2	CASSSAVTVGGRDTGELFF	TGTGCCAGCAGTTCGGCGGTCACGGTGGGCGGGCGGGACACCGGGGAGCTGTTTTTT